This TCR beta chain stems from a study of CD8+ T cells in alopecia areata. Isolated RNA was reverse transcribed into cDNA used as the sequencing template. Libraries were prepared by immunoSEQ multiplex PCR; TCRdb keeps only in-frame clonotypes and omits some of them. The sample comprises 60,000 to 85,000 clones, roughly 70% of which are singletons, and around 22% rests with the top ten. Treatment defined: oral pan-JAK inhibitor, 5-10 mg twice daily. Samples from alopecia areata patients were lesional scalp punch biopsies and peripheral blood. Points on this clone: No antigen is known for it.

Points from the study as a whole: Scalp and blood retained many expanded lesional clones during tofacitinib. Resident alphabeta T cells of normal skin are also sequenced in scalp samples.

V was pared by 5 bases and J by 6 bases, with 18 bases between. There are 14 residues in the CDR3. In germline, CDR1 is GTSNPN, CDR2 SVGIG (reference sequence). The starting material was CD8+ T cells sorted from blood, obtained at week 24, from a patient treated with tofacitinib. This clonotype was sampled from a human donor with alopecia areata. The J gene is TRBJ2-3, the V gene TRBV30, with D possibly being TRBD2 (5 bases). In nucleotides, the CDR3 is TGTGCCTGGGCCGAGGCCTCGGGGTCCGATACGCAGTATTTT. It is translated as CAWAEASGSDTQYF.